The clone carrying this T cell receptor beta chain was detected only a few times. The sample is drawn from a study of control samples from healthy donors and cancer patients. Some clones are missing from TCRdb's copy, which holds only in-frame ones; the method was immunoSEQ multiplex PCR. The table has about 17,000 clones, less than 90% seen once; the top ten hold 32%. This CDR3 comprises 14 residues. After removal of 2 bases from V and 8 bases from J, the junction contained 7 bases not matched to a gene. In germline, CDR1 is LNHNV, CDR2 YYDKDF (reference sequence). The sequencing sample was made of PBMCs. The source of this sequence is a man aged 60 to 75 with head and neck cancer. This chain uses TRBV15 with TRBJ1-2, with 8 positions matching TRBD1. CDR3 in DNA: TGTGCCACCAGCAGAAGCGACAGGGGACGAGGCTACACCTTC. As protein: CATSRSDRGRGYTF.